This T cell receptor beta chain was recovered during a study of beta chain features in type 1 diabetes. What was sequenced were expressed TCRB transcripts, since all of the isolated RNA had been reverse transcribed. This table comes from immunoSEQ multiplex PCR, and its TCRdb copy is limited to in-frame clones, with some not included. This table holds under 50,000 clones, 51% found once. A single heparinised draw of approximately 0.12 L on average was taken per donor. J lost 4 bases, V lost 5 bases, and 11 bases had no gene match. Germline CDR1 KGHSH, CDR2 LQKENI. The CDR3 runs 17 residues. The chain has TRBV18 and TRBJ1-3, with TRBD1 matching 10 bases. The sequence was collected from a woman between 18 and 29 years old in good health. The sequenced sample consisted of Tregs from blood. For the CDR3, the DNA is TGTGCCAGCTCAGTCCGGGACAGGGGCACGTCGGGAAACACCATATATTTT. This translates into CASSVRDRGTSGNTIYF. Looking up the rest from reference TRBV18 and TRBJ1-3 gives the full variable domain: NAGVMQNPRHLVRRRGQEARLRCSPMKGHSHVYWYRQLPEEGLKFMVYLQKENIIDESGMPKERFSAEFPKEGPSILRIQQVVRGDSAAYFCASSVRDRGTSGNTIYFGEGSWLTVV.